Listed here are 18 T cell receptor beta chains from one sample, sequenced in a study of T cells in tumors after PD-1 blockade. Clones were read by immunoSEQ multiplex PCR, and TCRdb kept only the in-frame ones, dropping some. The sample lists about 47,000 clones, 60% to 80% occurring once. The material sequenced was PBMCs, taken before anti-PD-1 treatment. Receptors were obtained from a human donor with basal cell carcinoma.

The genes are TRBV27 and TRBJ2-1; D tentatively reads TRBD1 or TRBD2 (5 bases each). Germline-derived CDR1 and CDR2 are MNHEY and SMNVEV (reference sequence). This CDR3 has 17 amino acids. V was shortened by 2 bases and J by 1 base, with 15 bases between the two germline ends. CDR3 sequence reads: CASSLGWGSSSYNEQFF. The CDR3 DNA is TGTGCCAGCAGTTTAGGTTGGGGGAGTTCATCCTACAATGAGCAGTTCTTC.

The chain combines TRBV7-3 with TRBJ1-2, with D possibly matching TRBD1 (5 bases). Germline V CDR1 and CDR2: SGHTA, FQGTGA. This CDR3 spans 13 amino acids. Trimming left V 4 bases short and J 6 bases short, with 12 bases between. In nucleotides, the CDR3 is TGTGCCAGCAGCTCCCAGGGCGGCCATGGCTACACCTTC. It specifies CASSSQGGHGYTF.

The J gene is TRBJ2-5, the V gene TRBV7-6; 8 nucleotides match TRBD1. V trimming: 4 bases; J trimming: 5 bases; junction bases outside the gene matches: 3. CDR1 is SGHVS, CDR2 FNYEAQ, per germline. This CDR3 has 13 residues. CDR3 nucleotide sequence: TGTGCCAGCAGCTACCGGACAGGGGAGACCCAGTACTTC. Amino acids: CASSYRTGETQYF. The full variable domain, rest sourced from reference TRBV7-6 and TRBJ2-5, is GAGVSQSPRYKVTKRGQDVALRCDPISGHVSLYWYRQALGQGPEFLTYFNYEAQQDKSGLPNDRFSAERPEGSISTLTIQRTEQRDSAMYRCASSYRTGETQYFGPGTRLLVL.

The rearrangement joins TRBV6-1 to TRBJ2-3; the match to TRBD2 covers 13 bases. Germline CDR1 and CDR2: MNHNS and SASEGT. Trimming at V came to 2 bases and at J to 4 bases, leaving 3 bases not matched to a gene. The CDR3 contains 16 residues. CDR3 amino acids: CASSEWTSGSADTQYF. In DNA, the CDR3 is TGTGCCAGCAGTGAATGGACTAGCGGGAGTGCAGATACGCAGTATTTT.

V is TRBV10-1 and J is TRBJ1-2, with a tentative D call TRBD1 (6 bases). V lost 4 bases, J lost 5 bases, and 14 bases lay in between. The CDR3 totals 14 residues. Germline V lookup: CDR1 WNHNN, CDR2 SYGVQD (reference sequence). CDR3 nucleotides: TGCGCCAGCAGTGTACGGGGGCTATATTATGGCTACACCTTC. Translating gives CASSVRGLYYGYTF.

The CDR3 sequence: CASSPNSGNTIYF. CDR3 bases: TGTGCCAGCAGCCCCAACTCTGGAAACACCATATATTTT. This chain links TRBV12-3 or TRBV12-4 with TRBJ1-3; D uncertain. V lost 6 bases and J 0 bases, leaving 6 bases between the germline ends. The CDR3 is 13 amino acids.

This chain links TRBV12-3 or TRBV12-4 with TRBJ1-4; tentatively, D is TRBD1 (5 bases). This CDR3 has 12 residues. Between the trimmed V and J ends, which lost 10 bases and 4 bases, there was a span of 10 bases. The CDR3 DNA is TGTGCCACGACAGATTATAATGAAAAACTGTTTTTT. It yields the protein CATTDYNEKLFF.

The chain is built from TRBV28 and TRBJ1-5, with a tentative D call TRBD1 (6 bases). CDR1 MDHEN and CDR2 SYDVKM come from the germline V gene. This CDR3 is built from 17 residues. V shed 2 bases and J shed 5 bases, with 19 bases lying between them. Written as DNA, the CDR3 is TGTGCCAGCAGTTTACGGGGGGCGAGGTTGTCGGATCAGCCCCAGCATTTT. As protein: CASSLRGARLSDQPQHF.

The CDR3 sequence: CASSMRTRDGYTF. DNA of the CDR3: TGTGCCAGTAGTATGAGGACACGGGATGGCTACACCTTC. The gene calls are TRBV19 and TRBJ1-2; possibly TRBD1 for D (5 bases). The germline gives CDR1 LNHDA, CDR2 SQIVND (reference sequence). CDR3 length: 13 amino acids. Trimming cost V 3 bases and J 6 bases, with 11 bases left between them.

This clone occurred a few times. The chain is built from TRBV19 and TRBJ1-2, with a weak D call TRBD1 (6 bases). The CDR3 runs to 15 residues. V lost 6 bases, J lost 1 base, and 15 bases lay in between. Germline values: CDR1 LNHDA, CDR2 SQIVND (reference sequence). CDR3 protein: CASRHLDRNNYGYTF. The CDR3 DNA is TGTGCCAGTAGGCACCTGGACAGAAATAACTATGGCTACACCTTC.

The V and J genes are TRBV27 and TRBJ2-1, with 11 bases identical to TRBD2. The V gene's germline CDR1 is MNHEY and CDR2 SMNVEV (reference sequence). The trim removed 2 bases at V and 7 bases at J, leaving 4 bases unmatched. This CDR3 spans 15 amino acids. CDR3 bases: TGTGCCAGCAGTTTAAGACCTAGCGGGGGGAATGAGCAGTTCTTC. Translation gives CASSLRPSGGNEQFF.

This clone occurred once. CDR3 amino acids: CASSPIIGGNQPQHF. The CDR3 nucleotides are TGTGCCAGCAGCCCCATAATAGGAGGCAATCAGCCCCAGCATTTT. This chain joins TRBV28 and TRBJ1-5; D is uncertain. Germline V lookup: CDR1 MDHEN, CDR2 SYDVKM. CDR3 size: 15 residues. The V end lost 6 bases, the J end lost 2 bases, and 14 bases lay between the germline ends.

This clone turned up a few times. This chain connects TRBV7-9 to TRBJ1-6, with D unclear. CDR3 length: 14 residues. Germline V CDR1 and CDR2: SEHNR, FQNEAQ (reference sequence). V was clipped by 4 bases and J by 12 bases, with 16 bases between them. CDR3 region: CASSSEAQAGPLHF. The CDR3 DNA reads TGTGCCAGCAGCTCCGAAGCCCAGGCGGGACCCCTCCACTTT.

The CDR3 is CSVEGIRDLSAGTEAFF. The CDR3 region has the DNA TGCAGCGTTGAAGGAATCCGGGATCTATCAGCGGGAACTGAAGCTTTCTTT. This chain connects TRBV29-1 to TRBJ1-1; D call uncertain. The CDR3 runs 17 residues. With 1 base removed from V and 5 bases from J, the gap between germline ends came to 23 bases. Germline assignment: CDR1 SQVTM and CDR2 ANQGSEA.

The V gene is TRBV9, the J gene TRBJ2-5; D gene ambiguous. The CDR3 runs to 12 residues. CDR1 SGDLS and CDR2 YYNGEE come from the germline V gene. The V and J ends lost 0 bases and 5 bases respectively, with 5 bases between them. The chain's CDR3 is CASSVAGETQYF. CDR3 in DNA: TGTGCCAGCAGCGTAGCCGGGGAGACCCAGTACTTC.

In the case of this clone: Other DNA sequences of this sample code for an identical CDR3. The chain is built from TRBV28 and TRBJ2-7; possibly TRBD2 for D (5 bases). The CDR3 sequence is 12 residues long. V shed 6 bases and J shed 1 base, with 7 bases lying between them. Germline V gene data show CDR1 as MDHEN and CDR2 as SYDVKM. The CDR3: CASSPGSYEQYF. CDR3 in DNA: TGTGCCAGCAGCCCGGGATCCTACGAGCAGTACTTC.

The rearrangement joins TRBV19 to TRBJ1-1; tentatively, D is TRBD1 (6 bases). This CDR3 contains 13 residues. Germline V gives CDR1 LNHDA, CDR2 SQIVND (reference sequence). The V gene lost 8 bases and the J gene lost 4 bases, with 14 bases spanning the gap. The CDR3 sequence is CASSQGPGTEAFF. In DNA form, the CDR3 reads TGTGCCAGTTCACAGGGTCCTGGCACTGAAGCTTTCTTT.

This chain connects TRBV28 to TRBJ2-7, with 7 positions matching TRBD2. J was trimmed by 7 bases and V by 4 bases; bases with no gene match: 13. This CDR3 is built from 15 residues. Germline V gene sequence: CDR1 MDHEN, CDR2 SYDVKM. This chain's CDR3 is CASSSPEGREKEQYF. Here the CDR3 DNA reads TGTGCCAGCAGTTCCCCGGAGGGGCGGGAGAAAGAGCAGTACTTC.